A selection of T cell receptor beta chains follows, all from one sample in a study of CD8+ T cells in alopecia areata. Profiled with immunoSEQ multiplex PCR; TCRdb holds only in-frame clones, not every one. The sample yields 110,000 or so clones, 35% to 45% seen once. The sample taken for sequencing was CD4+ T cells sorted from blood. These receptors were collected from a human donor with alopecia areata. The CDR3 runs from the conserved cysteine through the conserved F or W. D genes are given only for firm matches. Size is stated for part of the rows, as once, few or many counts, or as a class when the clone is expanded.

NA	TRBV5-1	NA	TRBJ1-6	CASSLVVGSGSPLHF	TGCGCCAGCAGCTTGGTGGTCGGTTCGGGCTCACCCCTCCACTTT
NA	TRBV5-1	few	TRBJ1-2	CASSLSLSDYGYTF	TGCGCCAGCAGCTTGAGTCTTTCCGACTATGGCTACACCTTC
TRBD1	TRBV27	few	TRBJ2-6	CATARTGGSGANVLTF	TGTGCCACCGCCCGGACAGGGGGCTCTGGGGCCAACGTCCTGACTTTC
NA	TRBV6-5	NA	TRBJ1-4	CASRSTSGEKLFF	TGTGCCAGCAGGTCGACGTCAGGGGAAAAACTGTTTTTT
NA	TRBV29-1	few	TRBJ2-7	CSGLADNYEQYF	TGCAGCGGATTAGCGGACAACTACGAGCAGTACTTC
NA	TRBV27	NA	TRBJ2-5	CASSWGGTQETQYF	TGTGCCAGCAGTTGGGGCGGGACACAAGAGACCCAGTACTTC
NA	TRBV2	NA	TRBJ2-2	CASLKDGANTGELFF	TGTGCCAGCCTGAAGGACGGCGCGAACACCGGGGAACTGTTTTTT
NA	TRBV23-1	NA	TRBJ2-7	CASSRYPGTNFYEQYF	TGCGCCAGCAGTCGATACCCCGGGACAAACTTTTACGAGCAGTACTTC
TRBD1	TRBV7-3	many	TRBJ1-1	CASSLRAGTGRLNTEAFF	TGTGCCAGCAGCTTAAGGGCCGGGACAGGGAGGTTGAACACTGAAGCTTTCTTT
NA	TRBV29-1	few	TRBJ1-2	CSVGQSYGYTF	TGCAGCGTCGGACAGTCCTATGGCTACACCTTC
TRBD1	TRBV29-1	NA	TRBJ2-7	CSVERQGAFDEQYF	TGCAGCGTTGAGCGACAGGGGGCATTCGACGAGCAGTACTTC
NA	TRBV28	NA	TRBJ1-6	CASSLGLNSPLHF	TGTGCCAGCAGTTTGGGGCTTAATTCACCCCTCCACTTT
NA	TRBV28	NA	TRBJ2-7	CASSLPTGRDEQYF	TGTGCCAGCAGTCTACCGACAGGGAGGGACGAGCAGTACTTC
TRBD2	TRBV5-4	NA	TRBJ2-3	CASSNGLGTDTQYF	TGTGCCAGCAGCAACGGACTAGGTACAGATACGCAGTATTTT
NA	TRBV6-1	NA	TRBJ2-5	CASSAVGETQYF	TGTGCCAGCAGTGCAGTAGGAGAGACCCAGTACTTC
NA	TRBV7-9	NA	TRBJ2-5	CASSLLRRGLETQYF	TGTGCCAGCAGCCTCCTGAGAAGGGGCCTGGAGACCCAGTACTTC
NA	TRBV7-9	few	TRBJ2-7	CASETGRRQYF	TGTGCCAGCGAGACAGGCCGCCGACAGTACTTC
NA	TRBV5-1	NA	TRBJ2-1	CASSLAADSYNEQFF	TGCGCCAGCAGCTTGGCAGCAGACTCCTACAATGAGCAGTTCTTC
NA	TRBV7-2	few	TRBJ1-3	CASSLERGNTIYF	TGTGCCAGCAGCTTAGAGAGAGGGAACACCATATATTTT
TRBD1	TRBV19	few	TRBJ2-3	CASSQGTVTDTQYF	TGTGCCAGTAGTCAGGGGACAGTCACAGATACGCAGTATTTT
TRBD1	TRBV29-1	few	TRBJ2-5	CSVVRTGTQETQYF	TGCAGCGTAGTAAGGACAGGGACCCAAGAGACCCAGTACTTC
TRBD1	TRBV29-1	NA	TRBJ2-3	CSVEGGQGATDTQYF	TGCAGCGTTGAAGGGGGACAGGGTGCAACAGATACGCAGTATTTT
NA	TRBV28	few	TRBJ2-5	CASSTFTETQYF	TGTGCCAGCAGCACTTTCACGGAGACCCAGTACTTC
TRBD1	TRBV28	NA	TRBJ2-7	CASSSPDRASYEQYF	TGTGCCAGCAGTTCTCCGGACAGGGCTTCCTACGAGCAGTACTTC
NA	TRBV5-6	NA	TRBJ1-1	CASSYFGGADTEAFF	TGTGCCAGCAGCTATTTTGGGGGGGCGGACACTGAAGCTTTCTTT
NA	TRBV4-2	NA	TRBJ2-3	CASSQDWRQGIRNTQYF	TGTGCCAGCAGCCAAGACTGGCGTCAGGGGATTCGGAATACGCAGTATTTT
NA	TRBV4-2	NA	TRBJ1-1	CASSLGPSEAFF	TGTGCCAGCAGCCTGGGACCCTCCGAAGCTTTCTTT
TRBD1	TRBV29-1	NA	TRBJ1-2	CSVFDRGVSNYGYTF	TGCAGCGTCTTCGACAGGGGGGTCTCTAACTATGGCTACACCTTC
NA	TRBV5-1	few	TRBJ2-5	CASSPAGTQETQYF	TGCGCCAGCAGCCCTGCCGGGACCCAAGAGACCCAGTACTTC
TRBD1	TRBV30	NA	TRBJ2-7	CAWEGDSNYEQYF	TGTGCCTGGGAGGGGGACAGCAACTACGAGCAGTACTTC
NA	TRBV29-1	NA	TRBJ2-3	CRPRPNTDTQYF	TGCAGACCAAGACCTAACACAGATACGCAGTATTTT
NA	TRBV5-6	NA	TRBJ2-4	CASSRRLLAKNIQYF	TGTGCCAGCAGCCGAAGACTACTAGCCAAAAACATTCAGTACTTC
TRBD1	TRBV2	NA	TRBJ2-1	CASNTQGGLYNEQFF	TGTGCCAGCAATACACAGGGGGGACTTTACAATGAGCAGTTCTTC
NA	TRBV29-1	NA	TRBJ1-2	CSVASPGSYGYTF	TGCAGCGTAGCCTCCCCGGGAAGCTATGGCTACACCTTC
NA	TRBV29-1	few	TRBJ2-3	CSVEQTGTDTQYF	TGCAGCGTTGAACAGACAGGCACAGATACGCAGTATTTT
NA	TRBV7-9	few	TRBJ2-2	CASSRVSELFF	TGTGCCAGCAGCAGGGTTTCCGAGCTGTTTTTT
NA	TRBV29-1	few	TRBJ1-1	CSVAQGGTEAFF	TGCAGCGTTGCCCAAGGGGGCACTGAAGCTTTCTTT
NA	TRBV28	few	TRBJ2-7	CASSVPGTTYEQYF	TGTGCCAGCAGTGTACCCGGGACCACCTACGAGCAGTACTTC
TRBD2	TRBV7-6	few	TRBJ2-3	CASSSGSERGSDTQYF	TGTGCCAGCAGCTCGGGGTCGGAGCGGGGTTCCGATACGCAGTATTTT
NA	TRBV29-1	NA	TRBJ1-1	CSVAQPEFYTRTEAFF	TGCAGCGTTGCCCAACCAGAGTTTTATACAAGGACTGAAGCTTTCTTT
NA	TRBV9	NA	TRBJ2-1	CASSPDWWFNEQFF	TGTGCCAGCAGCCCAGACTGGTGGTTCAATGAGCAGTTCTTC
NA	TRBV19	NA	TRBJ1-5	CASSDLGFSNQPQHF	TGTGCCAGTAGCGACCTGGGGTTTAGCAATCAGCCCCAGCATTTT
NA	TRBV5-1	NA	TRBJ2-3	CASSPSVTDTQYF	TGCGCCAGCAGCCCTTCGGTCACAGATACGCAGTATTTT
NA	TRBV25-1	NA	TRBJ1-1	CASSRGATEAFF	TGTGCCAGCTCTCGTGGGGCTACTGAAGCTTTCTTT
NA	TRBV4-3	NA	TRBJ2-3	CASSLRLGDADTQYF	TGCGCCAGCAGCCTTAGACTAGGGGATGCAGATACGCAGTATTTT
NA	TRBV20-1	NA	TRBJ2-5	CSARESTQYF	TGCAGTGCTAGAGAGTCTACCCAGTACTTC
NA	TRBV29-1	few	TRBJ2-7	CSGGAAYEQYF	TGCAGCGGCGGAGCGGCCTACGAGCAGTACTTC
NA	TRBV7-2	NA	TRBJ2-3	CASSSSSVYTDTQYF	TGTGCCAGCAGCTCGTCTAGCGTATACACAGATACGCAGTATTTT
NA	TRBV5-1	NA	TRBJ2-7	CASQIGATYEQYF	TGCGCCAGTCAAATAGGGGCGACCTACGAGCAGTACTTC